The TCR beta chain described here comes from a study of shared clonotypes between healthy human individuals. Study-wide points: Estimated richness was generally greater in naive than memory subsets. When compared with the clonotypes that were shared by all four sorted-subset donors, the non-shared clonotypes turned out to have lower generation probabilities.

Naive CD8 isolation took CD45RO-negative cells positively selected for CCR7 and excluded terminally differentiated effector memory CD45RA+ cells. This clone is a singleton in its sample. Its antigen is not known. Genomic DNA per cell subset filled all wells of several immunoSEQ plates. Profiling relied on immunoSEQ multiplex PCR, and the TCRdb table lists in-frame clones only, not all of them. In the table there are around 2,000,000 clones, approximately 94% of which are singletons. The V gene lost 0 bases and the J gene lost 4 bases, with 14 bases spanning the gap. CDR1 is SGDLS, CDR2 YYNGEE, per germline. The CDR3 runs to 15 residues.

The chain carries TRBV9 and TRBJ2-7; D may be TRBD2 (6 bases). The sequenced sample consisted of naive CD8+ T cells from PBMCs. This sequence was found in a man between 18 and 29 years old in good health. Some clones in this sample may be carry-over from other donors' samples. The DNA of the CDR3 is TGTGCCAGCAGCGTAGAGTTGGAGGGCAGTTACGAGCAGTACTTC. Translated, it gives CASSVELEGSYEQYF.